This TCR beta chain originates from a study of cytomegalovirus exposure and HLA in healthy donors. Study context: Most donors, 81% of 398 genotyped, fell in the Caucasian-associated ancestry cluster. General study findings and limits: With later analysis, a missense DCLRE1C variant became linked to TCR beta V- and J-gene trimming. Later on, analysis showed that most CMV-associated TCR beta chains appeared to be HLA-restricted. There were 150 to 200 TCR beta chains listed as cytomegalovirus-associated.

The CDR3 covers 14 residues. In germline, CDR1 is MGHRA, CDR2 YSYEKL. The J segment lost 0 bases and the V segment lost 4 bases, leaving 1 base of the junction unmatched. Worth noting for this clone: No antigen is known for it.

The PCR contained 60 Vbeta and 13 Jbeta primers. Clones were sequenced by immunoSEQ multiplex PCR, and TCRdb holds only the in-frame ones, with some missing. This listing includes 150,000 to 200,000 clones. This TCR was recovered from a man younger than 45 in good health and CMV-seronegative. This sequence joins TRBV4-1 and TRBJ2-7; 9 bases fit TRBD2. Sequenced: PBMCs. The CDR3: CASSLRGGSYEQYF. CDR3 nucleotides: TGCGCCAGCAGCCTGCGGGGGGGCTCCTACGAGCAGTACTTC.